This paragraph reports one T cell receptor (beta chain). Its antigen is not yet known. Qualities for individual bases were not recorded, and no much larger clone is one base off. The entry originates in a study of CD8 T cells in ankylosing spondylitis (dated by TCRdb to the late 2010s). In the study overall: T cell receptor beta repertoires were profiled in healthy donors and ankylosing spondylitis patients so that disease-linked TCR variants could be found. The full study cohort comprised 25 ankylosing spondylitis patients and 85 to 120 healthy donors. Peripheral blood was sampled, and synovial fluid was additionally collected from ankylosing spondylitis patients.

V and J are truncated by 6 bases and 8 bases respectively, leaving an intervening sequence of 22 bases. Sequences DFQATT (CDR1) and SNEGSKA (CDR2) are obtained from the germline V gene (reference sequence). The CDR3, from cysteine to phenylalanine, totals 14 residues. The retained sequence is limited to the CDR3, 42 bases, with the frame set at the first base. These reads were obtained on an Illumina HiSeq 2500. Quantitative 5'-RACE with molecular barcodes was the method used to prepare the TCR beta libraries. Concerning the study's data processing: A new computational method based on a probabilistic model of VDJ rearrangement was used to identify disease-linked TCR variants. TCRdb handled the public reads itself, with Q25 trimming in fastp and clone calling in MiXCR, and kept productive beta chains. For every CDR3 protein sequence, its rows merge into one entry that carries the most common genes and DNA. The V and J calls follow TCRdb's processing rather than the paper's. This sample is represented by 350,000 or so distinct CDR3 sequences; 11% of them were singletons. The leading ten clones occupy roughly a tenth of the sample.

Results the study describes overall, beyond this receptor: In peripheral blood, the disease-linked clones were found at relatively low frequencies and had a CD8+ phenotype. Some TCR beta motif variants had previously been reported in synovial fluid and blood of reactive arthritis patients, which suggested common disease-initiation mechanisms. Blood from ankylosing spondylitis patients appeared to be characterized by a TCR beta motif made up of eight highly homologous amino acid variants. According to the report, matched synovial fluid samples from ankylosing spondylitis patients were significantly enriched for the disease-linked clones.

This sequence was found in a female donor with ankylosing spondylitis or in good health (not recorded which). Sample: blood, either unsorted or a sorted T cell fraction (not recorded which). The rearranged chain carries TRBV20-1 and TRBJ1-2; TRBD1 is possibly the D segment (5 matching bases). The CDR3 reads CSAVPRGVPGGYTF. The sequence in DNA is TGCAGTGCGGTACCCCGGGGGGTCCCGGGGGGCTACACCTTC.